This T cell receptor beta chain came from a study of T-cell reconstitution after alpha-beta-depleted transplantation in children. Study-level points and caveats: Expanded clones from the graft, numbering several hundred, reportedly supplied alpha-beta T cells about two months after transplant.

This CDR3 spans 16 amino acids. CDR1 is LGHDT and CDR2 is YNNKEL in the germline V gene (reference sequence). V trimming: 4 bases; J trimming: 4 bases; junction bases outside the gene matches: 6. This clonotype was observed a few times. The antigen remains unidentified. TCRbeta library preparation incorporated unique molecular identifiers. One entry per CDR3 protein, called by TCRdb with MiXCR from the PCR reads. The table has a few hundred thousand distinct CDR3 sequences, roughly a quarter seen once. V usage is TRBV3-1 and J usage is TRBJ2-3; 12 positions match TRBD2. The sequence derives from a boy less than two years old with Wiskott-Aldrich syndrome, due to receive a stem cell transplant. The input for sequencing was PBMCs, taken before TCRalphabeta/CD19-depleted stem cell transplant. CDR3 bases: TGTGCCAGCAGCCGAAGACTAGCGGGAGATGCAGATACGCAGTATTTT. Translated, it gives CASSRRLAGDADTQYF.